These 9 T cell receptor beta chains were all obtained from the same sample, sequenced in a study of lymphopenia after photon versus proton radiotherapy. Data came from immunoSEQ multiplex PCR; TCRdb stores just in-frame clones and leaves some out. The profile shows tens of thousands of clones, roughly 84% of them singletons. The material sequenced was peripheral blood, taken from a patient treated with proton-based radiotherapy. Receptors originate from a woman in her seventies with pancreatic cancer. Some clones in this sample may be carry-over from other donors' samples.

The chain uses TRBV9 and TRBJ2-3; a weak D match, TRBD1 (7 bases). Germline CDR1 SGDLS, CDR2 YYNGEE. V was pared by 0 bases and J by 3 bases, with 17 bases between. This CDR3 has 17 residues. DNA for the CDR3: TGTGCCAGCAGCGTAGCTCAGGGGGGAGTAGGAACAGATACGCAGTATTTT. Translating it yields CASSVAQGGVGTDTQYF. The full variable domain, with the rest looked up from reference TRBV9 and TRBJ2-3, is DSGVTQTPKHLITATGQRVTLRCSPRSGDLSVYWYQQSLDQGLQFLIQYYNGEERAKGNILERFSAQQFPDLHSELNLSSLELGDSALYFCASSVAQGGVGTDTQYFGPGTRLTVL.

This rearrangement joins TRBV19 to TRBJ2-7, with TRBD2 identical over 7 bases. Per germline, CDR1 LNHDA and CDR2 SQIVND (reference sequence). The V segment lost 3 bases and the J segment 3 bases; nucleotides outside the gene matches: 5. This CDR3 contains 14 residues. CDR3 loop: CASSISSGNYEQYF. The DNA of the CDR3 is TGTGCCAGTAGTATCTCTAGCGGAAACTACGAGCAGTACTTC.

The chain has TRBV5-1 and TRBJ2-6; maybe TRBD1 (5 bases). V was trimmed by 4 bases and J by 0 bases, leaving 8 bases between them. Germline CDR1 and CDR2: SGHRS and YFSETQ. The CDR3 has 15 residues. Here the CDR3 DNA reads TGCGCCAGCAGCCGCGACAGCTCTGGGGCCAACGTCCTGACTTTC. Encoded protein: CASSRDSSGANVLTF.

This chain joins TRBV19 and TRBJ2-1; 7 bases agree with TRBD1. Per germline, CDR1 LNHDA and CDR2 SQIVND (reference sequence). Trimming at V came to 4 bases and at J to 6 bases, leaving 6 bases not matched to a gene. The CDR3 length is 14 residues. The CDR3 DNA sequence: TGTGCCAGTAGTAAAGGGACAGACCTCAATGAGCAGTTCTTC. As protein: CASSKGTDLNEQFF.

CDR3 region: CASSSLLIRGTDTQYF. Written as DNA, the CDR3 is TGTGCCAGCAGTTCCCTCCTCATTAGGGGCACAGATACGCAGTATTTT. The gene calls are TRBV27 and TRBJ2-3; D remains ambiguous. The CDR3 spans 16 residues. V lost 4 bases and J 1 base, leaving 15 bases between the germline ends. Germline-derived CDR1 and CDR2 are MNHEY and SMNVEV (reference sequence).

The chain combines TRBV7-9 with TRBJ1-1, with D unresolved. Looked up from germline, CDR1 is SEHNR and CDR2 is FQNEAQ (reference sequence). Trimming removed 1 base from V and 3 bases from J, with 6 bases in between. The CDR3 extends over 13 amino acids. CDR3: CASSLDGYTEAFF. The CDR3 region has the DNA TGTGCCAGCAGCTTAGACGGTTACACTGAAGCTTTCTTT.

V and J are TRBV5-6 and TRBJ2-7; 9 nucleotides agree with TRBD1. Losses at the gene ends were 5 bases for V and 2 bases for J; bases not matched to a gene: 2. This CDR3 region has 13 residues. Germline values: CDR1 SGHDT, CDR2 YYEEEE. The CDR3 loop is CASSRDRAYEQYF. The CDR3 DNA sequence: TGTGCCAGCAGTCGGGACAGGGCCTACGAGCAGTACTTC. Combining the CDR3 with reference TRBV5-6 and TRBJ2-7 gives the whole variable domain DAGVTQSPTHLIKTRGQQVTLRCSPKSGHDTVSWYQQALGQGPQFIFQYYEEEERQRGNFPDRFSGHQFPNYSSELNVNALLLGDSALYLCASSRDRAYEQYFGPGTRLTVT.

The chain has TRBV7-9 and TRBJ2-1; D is ambiguous. Deletions cut 1 base from V and 10 bases from J, with 8 bases between. The germline gives CDR1 SEHNR, CDR2 FQNEAQ (reference sequence). The CDR3 contains 12 residues. DNA for the CDR3: TGTGCCAGCAGCTTAGTGCTAGAAGAGCAGTTCTTC. It is translated as CASSLVLEEQFF.

The chain is built from TRBV27 and TRBJ2-7; 9 nucleotides agree with TRBD1. Losses at the gene ends were 5 bases for V and 4 bases for J; bases not matched to a gene: 3. Per germline, CDR1 MNHEY and CDR2 SMNVEV (reference sequence). CDR3 length: 13 amino acids. The CDR3 DNA reads TGTGCCAGCAGTAATGACAGGGGGTACGAGCAGTACTTC. Residues: CASSNDRGYEQYF.